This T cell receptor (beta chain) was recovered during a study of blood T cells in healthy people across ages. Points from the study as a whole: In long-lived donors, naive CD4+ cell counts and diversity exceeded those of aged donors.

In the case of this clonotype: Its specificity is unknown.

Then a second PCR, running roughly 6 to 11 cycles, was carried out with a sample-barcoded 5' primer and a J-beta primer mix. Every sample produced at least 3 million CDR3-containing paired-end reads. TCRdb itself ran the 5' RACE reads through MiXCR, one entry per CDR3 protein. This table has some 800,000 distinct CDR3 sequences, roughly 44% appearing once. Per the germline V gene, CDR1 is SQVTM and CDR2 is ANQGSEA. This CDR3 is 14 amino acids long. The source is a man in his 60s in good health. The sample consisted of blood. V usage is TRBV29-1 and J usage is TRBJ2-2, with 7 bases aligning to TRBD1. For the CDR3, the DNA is TGCAGTGGCGTAACCGGGACAGCGGCCGGGGAGCTGTTTTTT. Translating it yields CSGVTGTAAGELFF.